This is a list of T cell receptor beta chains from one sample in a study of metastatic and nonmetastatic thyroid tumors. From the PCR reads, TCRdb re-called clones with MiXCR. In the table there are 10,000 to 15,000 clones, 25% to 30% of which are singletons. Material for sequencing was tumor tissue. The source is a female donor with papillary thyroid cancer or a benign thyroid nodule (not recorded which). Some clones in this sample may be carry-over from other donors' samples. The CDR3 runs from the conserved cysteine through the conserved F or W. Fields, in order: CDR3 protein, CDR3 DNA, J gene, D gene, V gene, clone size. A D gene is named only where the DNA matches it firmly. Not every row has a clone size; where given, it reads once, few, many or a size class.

CDR3 protein: CASTDRENTEAFF
CDR3 DNA: TGTGCCAGCACCGACAGGGAGAATACTGAAGCTTTCTTT
J gene: TRBJ1-1
D gene: TRBD1
V gene: TRBV6-1
clone size: many

CDR3 protein: CASSHPAGSYYNSPIHF
CDR3 DNA: TGTGCCAGCAGTCACCCCGCCGGGAGCTACTATAATTCACCCATCCACTTT
J gene: TRBJ1-6
D gene: -
V gene: TRBV6-2/TRBV6-3
clone size: few

CDR3 protein: CASRGGTSGNTIYF
CDR3 DNA: TGCGCCAGCAGGGGGGGGACTTCTGGAAACACCATATATTTT
J gene: TRBJ1-3
D gene: -
V gene: TRBV10-2
clone size: few

CDR3 protein: CSARDRQGRSGYTF
CDR3 DNA: TGCAGTGCTAGAGATCGGCAGGGGAGGTCTGGCTACACCTTC
J gene: TRBJ1-2
D gene: -
V gene: TRBV20-1
clone size: -

CDR3 protein: CASSPTETQYF
CDR3 DNA: TGTGCCAGCTCACCAACAGAGACCCAGTACTTC
J gene: TRBJ2-5
D gene: -
V gene: TRBV18
clone size: -

CDR3 protein: CASSLASVGSVGELFF
CDR3 DNA: TGTGCCAGCAGCTTAGCGAGTGTCGGGAGCGTCGGGGAGCTGTTTTTT
J gene: TRBJ2-2
D gene: -
V gene: TRBV11-1
clone size: many

CDR3 protein: CASSSSGANNEQFF
CDR3 DNA: TGTGCCAGCAGTTCTAGCGGGGCTAACAATGAGCAGTTCTTC
J gene: TRBJ2-1
D gene: TRBD2
V gene: TRBV2
clone size: medium-sized

CDR3 protein: CASSPPRMNTEAFF
CDR3 DNA: TGCGCCAGCAGCCCTCCGAGGATGAACACTGAAGCTTTCTTT
J gene: TRBJ1-1
D gene: -
V gene: TRBV4-1
clone size: many

CDR3 protein: CASKHTSGEKLFF
CDR3 DNA: TGTGCCAGCAAGCACACTTCGGGTGAAAAACTGTTTTTT
J gene: TRBJ1-4
D gene: -
V gene: TRBV7-9
clone size: many

CDR3 protein: CASSIRDRGGKLFF
CDR3 DNA: TGTGCCAGTAGTATCCGGGACAGGGGTGGAAAACTGTTTTTT
J gene: TRBJ1-4
D gene: TRBD1
V gene: TRBV19
clone size: many

CDR3 protein: CASTDNYEQYF
CDR3 DNA: TGTGCCAGCACCGACAACTACGAGCAGTACTTC
J gene: TRBJ2-7
D gene: -
V gene: TRBV28
clone size: -

CDR3 protein: CSAPDRGTEAFF
CDR3 DNA: TGCAGTGCCCCGGACAGGGGCACTGAAGCTTTCTTT
J gene: TRBJ1-1
D gene: TRBD1
V gene: TRBV20-1
clone size: medium-sized

CDR3 protein: CASSLGPRGNEQFF
CDR3 DNA: TGTGCCAGCAGCTTAGGCCCAAGGGGCAATGAGCAGTTCTTC
J gene: TRBJ2-1
D gene: -
V gene: TRBV7-2
clone size: many

CDR3 protein: CASSLYRDLYEQYF
CDR3 DNA: TGTGCCAGCAGCCTATACAGGGATCTCTACGAGCAGTACTTC
J gene: TRBJ2-7
D gene: -
V gene: TRBV7-2
clone size: -

CDR3 protein: CSAGDTYEQYF
CDR3 DNA: TGCAGTGCGGGGGACACCTACGAGCAGTACTTC
J gene: TRBJ2-7
D gene: -
V gene: TRBV20-1
clone size: -

CDR3 protein: CASSSGTSTYTDTQYF
CDR3 DNA: TGCGCCAGCAGCTCCGGGACTAGCACGTACACAGATACGCAGTATTTT
J gene: TRBJ2-3
D gene: TRBD2
V gene: TRBV5-1
clone size: -

CDR3 protein: CSAGGLGNSPLHF
CDR3 DNA: TGCAGTGCTGGGGGTTTAGGCAATTCACCCCTCCACTTT
J gene: TRBJ1-6
D gene: -
V gene: TRBV20-1
clone size: many

CDR3 protein: CASSFSGADGYTF
CDR3 DNA: TGTGCCAGCAGCTTTTCAGGGGCAGATGGCTACACCTTC
J gene: TRBJ1-2
D gene: -
V gene: TRBV7-9
clone size: many

CDR3 protein: CASSLGGSTDTQYF
CDR3 DNA: TGTGCCAGCAGTTTAGGGGGGAGCACAGATACGCAGTATTTT
J gene: TRBJ2-3
D gene: -
V gene: TRBV12-3/TRBV12-4
clone size: -

CDR3 protein: CASSLEGNYNEQFF
CDR3 DNA: TGTGCCAGCAGCTTGGAAGGGAACTACAATGAGCAGTTCTTC
J gene: TRBJ2-1
D gene: -
V gene: TRBV5-8
clone size: -

CDR3 protein: CASRRTDPYEQYF
CDR3 DNA: TGTGCCAGCAGACGGACCGACCCCTACGAGCAGTACTTC
J gene: TRBJ2-7
D gene: -
V gene: TRBV6-1
clone size: -

CDR3 protein: CASVPSGGGQPQHF
CDR3 DNA: TGTGCCAGTGTCCCCTCGGGGGGCGGCCAGCCCCAGCATTTT
J gene: TRBJ1-5
D gene: -
V gene: TRBV19
clone size: few

CDR3 protein: CASSLEGQLNQPQHF
CDR3 DNA: TGCGCCAGCAGCTTGGAAGGGCAGCTCAATCAGCCCCAGCATTTT
J gene: TRBJ1-5
D gene: -
V gene: TRBV5-1
clone size: many

CDR3 protein: CASSYDSDSESYGYTF
CDR3 DNA: TGTGCCAGTAGTTACGACAGCGACAGTGAGTCCTATGGCTACACCTTC
J gene: TRBJ1-2
D gene: -
V gene: TRBV11-1
clone size: -

CDR3 protein: CAWSAVRSTDTQYF
CDR3 DNA: TGTGCCTGGAGTGCGGTCAGGAGCACAGATACGCAGTATTTT
J gene: TRBJ2-3
D gene: -
V gene: TRBV30
clone size: many

CDR3 protein: CASRGLAAYEQYF
CDR3 DNA: TGTGCCAGCAGGGGACTAGCGGCCTACGAGCAGTACTTC
J gene: TRBJ2-7
D gene: TRBD2
V gene: TRBV27
clone size: medium-sized

CDR3 protein: CASSLGTRGNIQYF
CDR3 DNA: TGTGCCAGCAGCTTGGGCACCCGAGGAAACATTCAGTACTTC
J gene: TRBJ2-4
D gene: -
V gene: TRBV5-8
clone size: many

CDR3 protein: CASSYRASGGYEQYF
CDR3 DNA: TGTGCCAGCAGTTACCGAGCTTCCGGCGGATACGAGCAGTACTTC
J gene: TRBJ2-7
D gene: -
V gene: TRBV6-5
clone size: medium-sized

CDR3 protein: CSAGTYNEQFF
CDR3 DNA: TGCAGTGCTGGGACCTACAATGAGCAGTTCTTC
J gene: TRBJ2-1
D gene: -
V gene: TRBV20-1
clone size: many

CDR3 protein: CASSLGAGEFTDTQYF
CDR3 DNA: TGTGCCAGCAGCTTGGGGGCAGGGGAGTTCACAGATACGCAGTATTTT
J gene: TRBJ2-3
D gene: -
V gene: TRBV5-4
clone size: -

CDR3 protein: CSVVTVYGYTF
CDR3 DNA: TGCAGCGTTGTTACGGTCTATGGCTACACCTTC
J gene: TRBJ1-2
D gene: -
V gene: TRBV29-1
clone size: many

CDR3 protein: CASSLLAPSWGYTF
CDR3 DNA: TGCGCCAGCAGCTTGCTCGCCCCAAGCTGGGGCTACACCTTC
J gene: TRBJ1-2
D gene: -
V gene: TRBV5-1
clone size: medium-sized

CDR3 protein: CASSQRLGGDNEQFF
CDR3 DNA: TGTGCCAGCAGTCAACGACTAGGGGGGGACAATGAGCAGTTCTTC
J gene: TRBJ2-1
D gene: -
V gene: TRBV28
clone size: few

CDR3 protein: CASSAQGRNEQFF
CDR3 DNA: TGTGCCAGCAGTGCCCAGGGGAGGAATGAGCAGTTCTTC
J gene: TRBJ2-1
D gene: -
V gene: TRBV2
clone size: few

CDR3 protein: CASSLYRDGTEAFF
CDR3 DNA: TGTGCCAGCAGCTTATATAGGGATGGGACTGAAGCTTTCTTT
J gene: TRBJ1-1
D gene: -
V gene: TRBV7-9
clone size: many

CDR3 protein: CASGHGTHNEQFF
CDR3 DNA: TGTGCCAGCGGGCACGGGACCCACAATGAGCAGTTCTTC
J gene: TRBJ2-1
D gene: -
V gene: TRBV14
clone size: many